One and the same sample provided the 10 T cell receptor beta chains below, sequenced in a study of human T cells and chemical hapten exposure. TCRdb re-called the RACE reads through MiXCR, storing one row per CDR3 protein. There are under 95,000 distinct CDR3 sequences in the sample; roughly 8% occur only once, and 2.5% to 3% lies in the top ten. Regarding time point: healthy volunteer bleed at 2 weeks. Total RNA was isolated from whole blood that had not been fractionated. The sample consisted of whole blood. The origin of the receptors is a female donor in good health. Some clones in this sample may be carry-over from other donors' samples.

This clonotype came up a few times. An end of the junction does not agree with germline; a read error may underlie this. The genes are TRBV7-7 and TRBJ2-5; D gene ambiguous. The CDR3 loop spans 11 amino acids. Germline lookup yields CDR1 SSHAT and CDR2 FNYEAQ (reference sequence). This CDR3 reads CASSSLETQYF. The CDR3 nucleotides read TGTGCTAGCAGCTCGCTCGAGACCCAGTACTTC.

This clonotype was observed a handful of times. V is TRBV20-1 and J is TRBJ1-2; weak D call: TRBD1 (5 bases). Germline CDR1 reads DFQATT; CDR2 reads SNEGSKA (reference sequence). Trimming took 4 bases from V and 7 from J, leaving 16 bases between them. The CDR3 sequence is 13 residues long. This CDR3 reads CSATRGARGGYTF. The CDR3 DNA sequence: TGCAGTGCTACCCGTGGGGCGAGGGGTGGCTACACCTTC.

The chain has TRBV7-2 and TRBJ2-1; D is uncertain. Germline V gene lookup returns CDR1 SGHTA and CDR2 FQGNSA. The germline V and J ends were trimmed by 1 base and 3 bases, with 7 bases remaining between them. The CDR3 runs to 14 residues. The CDR3 sequence is CASSLEPLYNEQFF. CDR3 nucleotide sequence: TGTGCCAGCAGCTTAGAGCCCCTCTACAATGAGCAGTTCTTC.

At least ten counts were recorded for this clonotype. The V and J genes are TRBV27 and TRBJ2-6; a possible D gene is TRBD1 (6 bases). Trimming shortened V by 5 bases and J by 8 bases, and 16 bases separated the two germline ends. Germline assignment: CDR1 MNHEY and CDR2 SMNVEV (reference sequence). The CDR3 runs 15 residues. The CDR3 loop reads CASSRQALATNVLTF. CDR3 bases: TGTGCCAGCAGTCGACAGGCCCTCGCGACCAACGTCCTGACTTTC.

This clonotype was found many times. The V gene is TRBV10-3, the J gene TRBJ2-7; perhaps D is TRBD1 or TRBD2 (5 bases each). Germline lookup yields CDR1 ENHRY and CDR2 SYGVKD. Trimming took 10 bases from V and 3 from J, leaving 10 bases between them. The CDR3 extends over 11 amino acids. The CDR3 DNA sequence: TGTGCCACCCGGGACGTCTACGAGCAGTACTTC. It yields the protein CATRDVYEQYF.

The sample holds many counts of this clonotype. This sequence joins TRBV12-3 or TRBV12-4 and TRBJ2-3, with 14 bases identical to TRBD2. The V segment lost 5 bases and the J segment 4 bases; nucleotides outside the gene matches: 2. This CDR3 is 15 amino acids long. CDR3 in DNA: TGTGCCAGCAGTCTGGGACTAGCGGGAGCAGATACGCAGTATTTT. Amino acids: CASSLGLAGADTQYF.

Only a few counts were recorded for this clonotype. The chain joins TRBV9 to TRBJ1-1; D gene unclear. CDR1 and CDR2 from the germline V gene are SGDLS and YYNGEE. Deletions cut 0 bases from V and 5 bases from J, with 11 bases between. CDR3 length: 14 amino acids. The CDR3 loop reads CASSVVVGRTEAFF. CDR3 nucleotides: TGTGCCAGCAGCGTAGTTGTGGGGAGGACTGAAGCTTTCTTT.

This clonotype was recorded many times. CDR3 coding DNA: TGCAGTGCTAGAGATCCCAATGGACTAGCGGGAACAGATACGCAGTATTTT. This gives the protein CSARDPNGLAGTDTQYF. The chain links TRBV20-1 to TRBJ2-3; 12 nucleotides line up with TRBD2. J gave up 3 bases and V 0 bases, and 7 bases lay outside the gene matches. The germline CDR1 and CDR2 sequences are DFQATT and SNEGSKA (reference sequence). The CDR3 is made up of 17 amino acids.

This clonotype has only a few counts. V is TRBV30 and J is TRBJ1-1, with TRBD1 matching 12 bases. From germline, CDR1 is GTSNPN and CDR2 SVGIG (reference sequence). This CDR3 is built from 16 residues. Trimming took 3 bases from V and 4 from J; bases not matched to a gene: 9. The CDR3 DNA reads TGTGCCTGGAGGGGACGGGACAGGGGGCTGAGCACTGAAGCTTTCTTT. Amino acid sequence: CAWRGRDRGLSTEAFF.

The table lists this clonotype with many counts. The chain combines TRBV4-2 with TRBJ2-1; 11 bases are a match to TRBD2. This CDR3 comprises 18 residues. V shed 6 bases, J shed 5 bases, and the junction held 15 bases outside the gene matches. In germline, CDR1 is LGHNA, CDR2 YNFKEQ. CDR3 amino acids: CASSWTSGLFSLNNEQFF. DNA for the CDR3: TGTGCCAGCAGTTGGACTAGCGGGCTCTTTTCTCTAAACAATGAGCAGTTCTTC.